This TCR beta chain derives from a study of control samples from healthy donors and cancer patients. Trimming removed 5 bases at V and 3 bases at J, with 13 bases between. This CDR3 region has 14 residues. Germline CDR1 and CDR2: SGHTA and FQGTGA. Assay used: immunoSEQ multiplex PCR; TCRdb lists only in-frame clones, some missing. Of approximately 120,000 clones listed, around nine tenths are singletons. Sequencing was carried out using blood. This chain joins TRBV7-3 and TRBJ2-5, with a weak D call TRBD2 (5 bases). This TCR came from a woman in her 50s in good health. CDR3 in DNA: TGTGCCAGCAGCGCGGACTCAGTCAAAGAGACCCAGTACTTC. Encoded protein: CASSADSVKETQYF.